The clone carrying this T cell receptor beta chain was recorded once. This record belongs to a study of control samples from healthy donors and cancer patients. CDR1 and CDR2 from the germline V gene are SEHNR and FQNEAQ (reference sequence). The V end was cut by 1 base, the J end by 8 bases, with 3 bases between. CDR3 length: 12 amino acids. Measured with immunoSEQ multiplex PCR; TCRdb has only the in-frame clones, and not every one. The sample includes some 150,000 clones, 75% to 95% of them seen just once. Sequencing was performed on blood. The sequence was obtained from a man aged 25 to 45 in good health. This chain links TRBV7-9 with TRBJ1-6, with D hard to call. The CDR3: CASSLGYSPLHF. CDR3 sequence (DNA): TGTGCCAGCAGCTTAGGGTATTCACCCCTCCACTTT.